The 10 T cell receptor beta chains reported below all come from one sample, sequenced in a study of shared clonotypes between healthy human individuals. The naive CD8 subset, CD45RO-negative cells positively selected for CCR7, excluded terminally differentiated effector memory CD45RA+ cells. Some clones are missing from TCRdb's copy, which holds only in-frame ones; the method was immunoSEQ multiplex PCR. The sample lists 2 million to 2.5 million clones; around 93% were seen once. The sample consisted of naive CD8+ T cells from PBMCs. The receptors here all came from a man aged 18 to 35 in good health. Some clones in this sample may be carry-over from other donors' samples.

V is TRBV13 and J is TRBJ2-3; D unresolved. Trimming took off 2 bases at V and 6 bases at J, with 12 bases between the two ends. Germline V gives CDR1 PRHDT, CDR2 FYEKMQ (reference sequence). The CDR3 is 14 residues long. The CDR3, as DNA: TGTGCCAGCAGCTTAAGCGAGCAGTCGGATACGCAGTATTTT. This codes for CASSLSEQSDTQYF.

The rearrangement joins TRBV5-4 to TRBJ2-7, with 8 bases fitting TRBD1. V was clipped by 3 bases and J by 13 bases; unmatched bases: 6. Germline values: CDR1 SGHNT, CDR2 YYREEE (reference sequence). The CDR3 has 11 residues. The CDR3 DNA reads TGTGCCAGCAGCTCCGGACAGGGTATCTACTTC. It yields the protein CASSSGQGIYF.

This clone was picked up one time. The chain combines TRBV4-1 with TRBJ1-2; possible D gene TRBD1, 6 bases. The length of the CDR3 is 16 residues. The V end lost 0 bases, the J end lost 8 bases, and 19 bases lay between the germline ends. CDR1 is MGHRA and CDR2 is YSYEKL in the germline V gene. DNA of the CDR3: TGCGCCAGCAGCCAAGATCGGGACACCATGGTGTGGGGCTACACCTTC. Its translation: CASSQDRDTMVWGYTF.

This clone was seen only once. V and J are TRBV28 and TRBJ2-1; D unclear. The germline gives CDR1 MDHEN, CDR2 SYDVKM. This CDR3 contains 12 residues. V shed 1 base and J shed 10 bases, with 8 bases lying between them. This CDR3 reads CASSLSLQEQFF. The CDR3 DNA is TGTGCCAGCAGTTTATCGTTACAGGAGCAGTTCTTC.

V gene TRBV7-9 combines with J gene TRBJ1-1; D is possibly TRBD1 (5 bases). The CDR3 runs 14 residues. V lost 1 base and J lost 3, with 9 bases in between. CDR1 is SEHNR and CDR2 is FQNEAQ in the germline V gene (reference sequence). CDR3 coding DNA: TGTGCCAGCAGCTTAGGAGGGGTTTACACTGAAGCTTTCTTT. Translated, it gives CASSLGGVYTEAFF.

The V gene is TRBV25-1, the J gene TRBJ1-2; D unresolved. The CDR3 loop spans 14 amino acids. Trimming took off 3 bases at V and 4 bases at J, with 12 bases between the two ends. Germline loops: CDR1 MGHDK, CDR2 SYGVNS. The CDR3 DNA follows: TGTGCCAGCAGTGATATTCCCGGCGCCTATGGCTACACCTTC. Translating it yields CASSDIPGAYGYTF.

As to this clone: The sample carries other DNA sequences with the same CDR3. This sequence joins TRBV20-1 and TRBJ2-7; D perhaps matches TRBD2 (6 bases). This CDR3 is built from 10 residues. The germline V gene has CDR1 DFQATT and CDR2 SNEGSKA (reference sequence). V dropped 5 bases and J dropped 4 bases, with 6 bases sitting between them. DNA for the CDR3: TGCAGTGCTGGGAGGTACGAGCAGTACTTC. Protein: CSAGRYEQYF.

J is TRBJ2-7 and V is TRBV4-1, with D hard to call. The CDR3 has 15 residues. Germline V gene data show CDR1 as MGHRA and CDR2 as YSYEKL. V was clipped by 0 bases and J by 1 base, with 10 bases between them. CDR3 sequence (DNA): TGCGCCAGCAGCCAAGATGTAAAGATTTCCTACGAGCAGTACTTC. Protein sequence: CASSQDVKISYEQYF.

V and J are TRBV9 and TRBJ2-7; D call uncertain. The CDR3 spans 15 residues. Trimming stripped 2 bases from V and 0 bases from J, with 12 bases between. Per germline, CDR1 SGDLS and CDR2 YYNGEE. The CDR3 region has the DNA TGTGCCAGCAGCGTTGGGGTAGAACCCTCCTACGAGCAGTACTTC. Its protein is CASSVGVEPSYEQYF.

The rearrangement uses TRBV27 and TRBJ1-1; maybe TRBD1 (5 bases). V lost 3 bases and J 0 bases, leaving 8 bases between the germline ends. The CDR3 loop spans 14 amino acids. Germline CDR1 MNHEY, CDR2 SMNVEV (reference sequence). The CDR3 DNA reads TGTGCCAGCAGTTTCGGGGCTCTGAACACTGAAGCTTTCTTT. It codes for CASSFGALNTEAFF.